This T cell receptor (beta chain) was recorded in a study of blood T cell repertoires in COVID-19. In the study overall: There were acute and convalescent COVID-19 samples, and they came from the United States, Italy and Spain. Sample material is recorded as cDNA or gDNA derived from T cells, B-cell-depleted T cells, or PBMCs.

The CDR3 spans 15 residues. V lost 6 bases, J lost 0 bases, and 14 bases lay in between. Germline-derived CDR1 and CDR2 are LNHDA and SQIVND (reference sequence). In the original processing: Reference gene primer amplification in the assay estimated nucleated cell counts. Generated by immunoSEQ multiplex PCR, the TCRdb table keeps only in-frame clones and is missing some. V and J calls and clone size come straight from that table; D and trimming were deduced from the DNA. The sample yields about 270,000 clones, around 82% seen once. The rearrangement joins TRBV19 to TRBJ1-2, with D possibly TRBD1 on 6 matching bases. The sequenced sample consisted of peripheral blood. The clonotype comes from a human donor in a cohort sampled during active COVID-19. In DNA form, the CDR3 reads TGTGCCAGTAGAGGGGACACCAGAGCTAACTATGGCTACACCTTC. Amino acids: CASRGDTRANYGYTF.